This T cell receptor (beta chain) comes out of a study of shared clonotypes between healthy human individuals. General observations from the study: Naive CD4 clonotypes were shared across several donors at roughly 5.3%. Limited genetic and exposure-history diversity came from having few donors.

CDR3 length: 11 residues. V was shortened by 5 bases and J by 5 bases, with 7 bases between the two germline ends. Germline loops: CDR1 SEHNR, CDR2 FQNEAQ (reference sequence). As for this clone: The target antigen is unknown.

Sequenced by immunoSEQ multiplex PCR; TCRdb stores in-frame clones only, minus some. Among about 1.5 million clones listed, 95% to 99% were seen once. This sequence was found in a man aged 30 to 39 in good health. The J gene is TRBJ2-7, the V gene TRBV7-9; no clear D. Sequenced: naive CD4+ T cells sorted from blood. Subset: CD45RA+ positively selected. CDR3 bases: TGTGCCAGCAGCCCAATTAACGAGCAGTACTTC. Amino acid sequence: CASSPINEQYF.